Below are 13 T cell receptor beta chains sequenced from a single sample in a study of CD8 T cells in ankylosing spondylitis. Their antigens are not known. TCRdb re-derived calls from the 5' RACE reads in MiXCR, one entry per CDR3 protein. The table records under 950,000 distinct CDR3 sequences, roughly 20% of them present only once. General study points: Roughly eight highly homologous variants made up a TCR beta motif that seemed to typify ankylosing spondylitis blood.

The sample taken for sequencing was blood, either unsorted or a sorted T cell fraction (not recorded which). The receptors come from a male donor with ankylosing spondylitis.

The chain employs TRBV6-5 and TRBJ1-3, with 7 positions matching TRBD1. CDR1 MNHEY and CDR2 SVGAGI come from the germline V gene. The trim removed 0 bases at V and 2 bases at J, leaving 4 bases unmatched. The CDR3 is 16 amino acids. The CDR3 sequence: CASSYSRRGPGNTIYF. The CDR3 DNA is TGTGCCAGCAGTTACTCGAGGAGGGGGCCTGGAAACACCATATATTTT.

The chain employs TRBV15 and TRBJ2-7, with D tentatively TRBD2 (6 bases). V was cut by 1 base and J by 7 bases, with 26 bases left in between. CDR3 length: 18 residues. Germline CDR1 LNHNV, CDR2 YYDKDF (reference sequence). CDR3 sequence reads: CATSRGTAGRTRPGEQYF. CDR3 in DNA: TGTGCCACCAGCAGAGGAACCGCAGGGAGGACCCGTCCTGGTGAGCAGTACTTC.

The chain combines TRBV27 with TRBJ2-3, with D maybe TRBD2 (5 bases). Germline V gene lookup returns CDR1 MNHEY and CDR2 SMNVEV (reference sequence). Trimming pared 4 bases from V and 0 bases from J, leaving 23 bases between. The CDR3 runs 19 residues. The CDR3 sequence is CASSSIPTRGPSSTDTQYF. The CDR3 DNA reads as TGTGCCAGCAGTTCCATACCAACCCGGGGTCCATCTAGCACAGATACGCAGTATTTT.

This clonotype turned up a few times. The J gene is TRBJ2-4, the V gene TRBV7-9; D tentatively fits TRBD1 or TRBD2 (6 bases each). CDR3 size: 17 residues. Germline lookup yields CDR1 SEHNR and CDR2 FQNEAQ (reference sequence). Deletions cut 5 bases from V and 0 bases from J, with 17 bases between. CDR3 sequence: CASSTTSGGLAKNIQYF. The CDR3 region has the DNA TGTGCCAGCAGCACAACTTCTGGGGGGCTAGCCAAAAACATTCAGTACTTC.

The chain links TRBV5-1 to TRBJ1-1, with D perhaps TRBD1 (6 bases). This CDR3 spans 15 amino acids. CDR1 and CDR2 (germline): SGHRS, YFSETQ. V lost 2 bases and J lost 5, with 16 bases in between. CDR3: CASSFEGGGVTEAFF. The DNA of the CDR3 is TGCGCCAGCAGCTTCGAGGGAGGGGGGGTTACTGAAGCTTTCTTT.

This clonotype appeared a few times. The chain has TRBV6-1 and TRBJ2-5, with TRBD1 matching 7 bases. The CDR3 runs to 15 residues. Trimming at V came to 6 bases and at J to 5 bases, leaving 12 bases not matched to a gene. Germline assignment: CDR1 MNHNS and CDR2 SASEGT. This chain's CDR3 is CASSLTGDLRETQYF. For the CDR3, the DNA is TGTGCCAGCAGCCTCACAGGGGATCTTCGGGAGACCCAGTACTTC.

This clonotype was seen a few times. The genes are TRBV7-2 and TRBJ2-7; TRBD2 aligns across 9 bases. The CDR3 length is 16 residues. CDR1 is SGHTA, CDR2 FQGNSA, per germline. The V gene end was trimmed by 3 bases and the J gene end by 1 base; junction bases not matched to a gene: 7. The DNA for the CDR3 is TGTGCCAGCAGCTTTCGGGCTAGCGGGGTTTCCTACGAGCAGTACTTC. Its protein product is CASSFRASGVSYEQYF.

This clonotype has just a few counts. The rearrangement joins TRBV12-3 or TRBV12-4 to TRBJ2-3; the match to TRBD1 covers 7 bases. Trimming cost V 5 bases and J 3 bases; bases outside gene matches: 11. This CDR3 comprises 16 residues. This chain's CDR3 is CASSPPTGFITDTQYF. In nucleotides, the CDR3 is TGTGCCAGCAGTCCACCGACAGGGTTTATTACAGATACGCAGTATTTT.

The chain links TRBV12-3 or TRBV12-4 to TRBJ1-4, with D perhaps matching TRBD1 (5 bases). The V end lost 6 bases, the J end lost 3 bases, and 14 bases lay between the germline ends. The length of the CDR3 is 15 residues. The CDR3 nucleotides read TGTGCCAGCAGCCAGGGTGTCCCAGCTAATGAAAAACTGTTTTTT. This translates into CASSQGVPANEKLFF.

This clonotype was seen a few times. V gene TRBV7-9 combines with J gene TRBJ2-3; no clear D. V shed 4 bases and J shed 0 bases, with 11 bases lying between them. This CDR3 spans 15 amino acids. CDR1 SEHNR and CDR2 FQNEAQ come from the germline V gene (reference sequence). CDR3 sequence reads: CASSSWTVSTDTQYF. The CDR3 coding sequence is TGTGCCAGCAGCTCCTGGACCGTAAGCACAGATACGCAGTATTTT.

The rearrangement joins TRBV6-5 to TRBJ1-5; D not certain. Germline assignment: CDR1 MNHEY and CDR2 SVGAGI. The CDR3 totals 16 residues. V shed 2 bases and J shed 1 base, with 12 bases lying between them. CDR3 sequence reads: CASSYEGPWSNQPQHF. The CDR3 DNA reads TGTGCCAGCAGTTACGAGGGCCCGTGGAGCAATCAGCCCCAGCATTTT.

V is TRBV4-1 and J is TRBJ2-7; 7 bases line up with TRBD2. This CDR3 is 16 amino acids long. CDR1 is MGHRA, CDR2 YSYEKL, per germline. V lost 4 bases to trimming and J lost 0 bases; unmatched junction nucleotides: 9. The CDR3 DNA is TGCGCCAGCAGCCGCATGACTAGCCCCAACTCCTACGAGCAGTACTTC. This gives the protein CASSRMTSPNSYEQYF.

The V call is TRBV7-9, the J call TRBJ2-7; 7 bases align to TRBD1. V lost 2 bases to trimming and J lost 3 bases; unmatched junction nucleotides: 7. This CDR3 spans 15 amino acids. The germline V gene has CDR1 SEHNR and CDR2 FQNEAQ (reference sequence). CDR3 residues: CASSLRGQGHYEQYF. CDR3 bases: TGTGCCAGCAGCTTAAGGGGGCAGGGGCACTACGAGCAGTACTTC. Filled out from reference TRBV7-9 and TRBJ2-7, the complete variable domain reads DTGVSQNPRHKITKRGQNVTFRCDPISEHNRLYWYRQTLGQGPEFLTYFQNEAQLEKSRLLSDRFSAERPKGSFSTLEIQRTEQGDSAMYLCASSLRGQGHYEQYFGPGTRLTVT.